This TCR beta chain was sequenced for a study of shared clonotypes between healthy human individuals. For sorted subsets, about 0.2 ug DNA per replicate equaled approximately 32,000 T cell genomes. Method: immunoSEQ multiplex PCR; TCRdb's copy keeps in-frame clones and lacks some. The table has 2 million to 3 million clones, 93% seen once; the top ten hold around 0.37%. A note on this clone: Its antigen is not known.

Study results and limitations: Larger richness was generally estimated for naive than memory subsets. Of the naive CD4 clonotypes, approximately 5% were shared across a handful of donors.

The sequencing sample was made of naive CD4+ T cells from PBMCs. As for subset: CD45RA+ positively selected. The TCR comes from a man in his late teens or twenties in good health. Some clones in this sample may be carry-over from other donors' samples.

The CDR3 region is CASSLVGRVGETQYF. The CDR3 region has the DNA TGTGCCAGCAGCTTAGTGGGCAGGGTCGGAGAGACCCAGTACTTC. The chain carries TRBV7-2 and TRBJ2-5; the D gene is possibly TRBD1 (5 bases). The CDR3 spans 15 residues. The germline V gene encodes CDR1 SGHTA and CDR2 FQGNSA. Trimming removed 1 base from V and 4 bases from J, with 13 bases in between.